Listed below are T cell receptor beta chains from one sample, sequenced in a study of neurological immune-mediated disorders. One entry per CDR3 protein, called by TCRdb with MiXCR from the 5' RACE reads. This sample has tens of thousands of distinct CDR3 sequences; roughly an eighth occur once, and the top ten carry under 5.5%. The specimen sequenced was PBMCs. The receptors originated from a female donor with HTLV-1-associated myelopathy (HAM/TSP). CDR3s include the opening cysteine and the closing phenylalanine or tryptophan. Each record gives: V gene, J gene, D gene, clone size, CDR3 DNA, CDR3 protein. The D gene is left open where the match is weak. Some rows mark clone size as missing; the rest say once, few, many or name a class of expanded clone.

V gene: TRBV11-2; J gene: TRBJ2-3; D gene: TRBD2; clone size: many; CDR3 DNA: TGTGCCAGCAGCTTAGGCACTAGCGGAGGGCAGTATTTT; CDR3 protein: CASSLGTSGGQYF
V gene: TRBV7-9; J gene: TRBJ2-3; D gene: NA; clone size: many; CDR3 DNA: TGTGCCAGCAGCCCGTACGACAGGACCACAGATACGCAGTATTTT; CDR3 protein: CASSPYDRTTDTQYF
V gene: TRBV24-1; J gene: TRBJ2-6; D gene: NA; clone size: many; CDR3 DNA: TGTGCCACCAGTGATTTCAGAGGATCTGGGGCCAACGTCCTGACTTTC; CDR3 protein: CATSDFRGSGANVLTF
V gene: TRBV7-9; J gene: TRBJ2-1; D gene: TRBD1; clone size: few; CDR3 DNA: TGTGCCAGCAGCTTAGCGGGACAGGTTTGGAACCTCAACTACAATGAGCAGTTCTTC; CDR3 protein: CASSLAGQVWNLNYNEQFF
V gene: TRBV10-3; J gene: TRBJ2-1; D gene: NA; clone size: once; CDR3 DNA: TGTGCCATCAGCGGGTTCGAAGGTCCCCCCCTTTACTCTGAGCAGTTCTTC; CDR3 protein: CAISGFEGPPLYSEQFF
V gene: TRBV5-1; J gene: TRBJ2-5; D gene: TRBD2; clone size: NA; CDR3 DNA: TGCGCCAGCAGCTTGTCACCGGGGGGGCTCAAAGAGACCCTGTACTTC; CDR3 protein: CASSLSPGGLKETLYF
V gene: TRBV25-1; J gene: TRBJ2-5; D gene: NA; clone size: many; CDR3 DNA: TGTGCCAGCAGTGATAATAGGCAGGGGGAGACCCAGTACTTC; CDR3 protein: CASSDNRQGETQYF
V gene: TRBV20-1; J gene: TRBJ1-2; D gene: TRBD1; clone size: many; CDR3 DNA: TGCAGTGCTAGAGATTACAGCATCAGGGACAGGGGGTCGGAGGGCTACACCTTC; CDR3 protein: CSARDYSIRDRGSEGYTF
V gene: TRBV28; J gene: TRBJ2-3; D gene: TRBD1; clone size: many; CDR3 DNA: TGTGCCAGCGTACCCCCAGGGGGTCGGTTGAGCACAGATACGCAGTATTTT; CDR3 protein: CASVPPGGRLSTDTQYF
V gene: TRBV7-3; J gene: TRBJ1-1; D gene: TRBD1; clone size: many; CDR3 DNA: TGTGCCAGCAGCCCAAAGGTCGGCAGGGGGTCGACTGAAGCTTTCTTT; CDR3 protein: CASSPKVGRGSTEAFF
V gene: TRBV5-1; J gene: TRBJ2-2; D gene: NA; clone size: many; CDR3 DNA: TGCGCCAGCAGCCCCCCCCTGGCCGGGGAGCTGTTTTTT; CDR3 protein: CASSPPLAGELFF
V gene: TRBV11-3; J gene: TRBJ2-1; D gene: TRBD1; clone size: many; CDR3 DNA: TGTGCCAGCAGCCGACGGACAGGGATGGATGAGCAGTTCTTC; CDR3 protein: CASSRRTGMDEQFF
V gene: TRBV28; J gene: TRBJ2-3; D gene: NA; clone size: NA; CDR3 DNA: TGTGCCAGCAGTTCCCTCTGGCGGGCCATCATAGATACACAGTATTTT; CDR3 protein: CASSSLWRAIIDTQYF
V gene: TRBV20-1; J gene: TRBJ1-1; D gene: TRBD1; clone size: many; CDR3 DNA: TGCAGTGCGCGTAGGACAGGGGGCTATACTGAAGCTTTCTTT; CDR3 protein: CSARRTGGYTEAFF
V gene: TRBV4-2; J gene: TRBJ2-1; D gene: TRBD2; clone size: many; CDR3 DNA: TGTGCCAGCAGCCGGACTAGCGGGGGGCTCGACTACAATGAGCAGTTCTTC; CDR3 protein: CASSRTSGGLDYNEQFF
V gene: TRBV4-2; J gene: TRBJ2-1; D gene: TRBD2; clone size: many; CDR3 DNA: TGTGCCAGCAGCCAAGGAGTAGCGGGGGGTCCTAGTACTGAGCAGTTCTTC; CDR3 protein: CASSQGVAGGPSTEQFF
V gene: TRBV29-1; J gene: TRBJ2-7; D gene: TRBD1; clone size: many; CDR3 DNA: TGCAGCGTCAACCGGGACAGGGGAGGCGAGCAGTACTTC; CDR3 protein: CSVNRDRGGEQYF
V gene: TRBV29-1; J gene: TRBJ2-3; D gene: TRBD1; clone size: many; CDR3 DNA: TGCAGCGTTGACAGGGGGTCCCCCTTATTTGGCACAGATACGCAGTATTTT; CDR3 protein: CSVDRGSPLFGTDTQYF
V gene: TRBV9; J gene: TRBJ1-1; D gene: TRBD1; clone size: many; CDR3 DNA: TGTGCCAGCAGAAGTACACAGGGGGAAGCTTTCTTT; CDR3 protein: CASRSTQGEAFF
V gene: TRBV20-1; J gene: TRBJ2-4; D gene: NA; clone size: many; CDR3 DNA: TGCAGTGCTAGCAACAGGGAGGCCAAAAACATTCAGTACTTC; CDR3 protein: CSASNREAKNIQYF
V gene: TRBV20-1; J gene: TRBJ2-1; D gene: NA; clone size: many; CDR3 DNA: TGCAGTGCTCAGGTCCGCTCATCCTACAATGAGCAGTTCTTC; CDR3 protein: CSAQVRSSYNEQFF
V gene: TRBV20-1; J gene: TRBJ2-5; D gene: NA; clone size: many; CDR3 DNA: TGCAGTGCTAGAGATGTTCTGGACCAAGAGACCCAGTACTTC; CDR3 protein: CSARDVLDQETQYF
V gene: TRBV5-1; J gene: TRBJ2-1; D gene: NA; clone size: many; CDR3 DNA: TGCGCCAGCAGCTTGGCACAGGTGCGGCATGAGCAGTTCTTC; CDR3 protein: CASSLAQVRHEQFF
V gene: TRBV3-1; J gene: TRBJ2-7; D gene: NA; clone size: many; CDR3 DNA: TGTGCCAGCAGCCAAGATACAGGGAGGGAGCAGTACTTC; CDR3 protein: CASSQDTGREQYF
V gene: TRBV20-1; J gene: TRBJ2-7; D gene: NA; clone size: many; CDR3 DNA: TGCAGTGCTAGGGCTCTGGACCCCTACGAGCAGTACTTC; CDR3 protein: CSARALDPYEQYF
V gene: TRBV15; J gene: TRBJ2-2; D gene: NA; clone size: many; CDR3 DNA: TGTGCCACCACCCCCGGGGGGCGGGAAACCGGGGAGCTGTTTTTT; CDR3 protein: CATTPGGRETGELFF
V gene: TRBV5-1; J gene: TRBJ2-3; D gene: TRBD1; clone size: many; CDR3 DNA: TGCGCCAGCACGCATCGGGACAGGGTTTTTTCAGATACGCAGTATTTT; CDR3 protein: CASTHRDRVFSDTQYF
V gene: TRBV7-3; J gene: TRBJ2-3; D gene: NA; clone size: few; CDR3 DNA: TGTGCCAGCAGCTCCACCCCCCAGGGAACGGTCACAGATACGCAGTATTTT; CDR3 protein: CASSSTPQGTVTDTQYF
V gene: TRBV6-6; J gene: TRBJ2-5; D gene: NA; clone size: NA; CDR3 DNA: TGTGCCAGCAGTGCCCAGGTGACCCAGTACTTC; CDR3 protein: CASSAQVTQYF
V gene: TRBV20-1; J gene: TRBJ2-7; D gene: TRBD2; clone size: many; CDR3 DNA: TGCAGTGCTAGAGACCCCTGGGCGGGGGGGCCTGGCGAGCAGTACTTC; CDR3 protein: CSARDPWAGGPGEQYF
V gene: TRBV29-1; J gene: TRBJ2-7; D gene: TRBD1; clone size: NA; CDR3 DNA: TGCAGCGTCCTGACAGGGAGCTCCTACGAGCAGTACTTC; CDR3 protein: CSVLTGSSYEQYF
V gene: TRBV7-8; J gene: TRBJ1-6; D gene: NA; clone size: many; CDR3 DNA: TGTGCCAGCAGCTTAGCAGGGAAGGGTTCACCCCTCCACTTT; CDR3 protein: CASSLAGKGSPLHF
V gene: TRBV4-2; J gene: TRBJ1-2; D gene: NA; clone size: medium-sized; CDR3 DNA: TGTGCCAGCAGCCAAAACAGGAATGGCTACACCTTC; CDR3 protein: CASSQNRNGYTF
V gene: TRBV2; J gene: TRBJ1-5; D gene: NA; clone size: many; CDR3 DNA: TGTGCCAGCAGGGAGGAGGGTAGGCAGCCCCAGCATTTT; CDR3 protein: CASREEGRQPQHF
V gene: TRBV15; J gene: TRBJ2-3; D gene: NA; clone size: many; CDR3 DNA: TGTGCCACCAACGACCTCAACACAGATACGCAGTATTTT; CDR3 protein: CATNDLNTDTQYF
V gene: TRBV20-1; J gene: TRBJ2-7; D gene: NA; clone size: many; CDR3 DNA: TGCAGTGCTAGAGGCCACCGCTACGAGCAGTACTTC; CDR3 protein: CSARGHRYEQYF